This T cell receptor (beta chain) was obtained from a study of blood T cell repertoires in COVID-19. Study-level information: COVID-19 samples, acute and convalescent, were from the United States, Italy and Spain. PBMCs, B-cell-depleted T cells, or T cells were the source of the cDNA or gDNA that made up the material.

In its sample, this clone was seen a few times. The CDR3 is 13 amino acids. Unmatched junction bases numbered 3, after V lost 6 bases and J lost 4 bases. Germline loops: CDR1 KGHSH, CDR2 LQKENI. As processed by the authors: Researchers report that nucleated cell counts were estimated from reference gene primer amplification. Using immunoSEQ multiplex PCR, the repertoire was profiled, and TCRdb retains in-frame clones only, with some absent. V and J calls plus clone size are reproduced from that table; the DNA served to infer D and trimming. The repertoire holds hundreds of thousands of clones, with approximately 87% as singletons.

Sequencing was carried out using peripheral blood. The rearrangement uses TRBV18 and TRBJ1-1, with 9 positions matching TRBD1. The source is a woman aged 45-60 years with acute or convalescent COVID-19. The CDR3 here is CASSQTGGTEAFF. As DNA, the CDR3 is TGTGCCAGCTCTCAGACAGGGGGCACTGAAGCTTTCTTT.